This T cell receptor beta chain was captured in a study of blood T cells in healthy people across ages. CDR3 size: 15 residues. Germline values: CDR1 DFQATT, CDR2 SNEGSKA (reference sequence). Germline trimming cut 6 bases from V and 1 base from J; bases unmatched to any gene: 4. It was with a sample-barcoded 5' primer and a J-beta primer mix that a second PCR of about 7 to 12 cycles was run. Each CDR3 protein is one row after TCRdb ran MiXCR on the 5' RACE reads. The profile shows more than 450,000 distinct CDR3 sequences, 25% to 35% of them singletons. These data also featured in a second study, about T cells of mothers and their children. That report notes: Thymic selection molds TCR recombination output in a comparable way in related and unrelated pairs.

This clonotype was obtained from a boy aged 2-9 years in good health. The sequenced sample consisted of blood. The chain combines TRBV20-1 with TRBJ2-5; 14 nucleotides line up with TRBD2. The CDR3 is CSAVGTSGSQETQYF. The CDR3 DNA reads as TGCAGTGCCGTCGGGACTAGCGGGAGCCAAGAGACCCAGTACTTC.